Detailed here is one TCR beta chain. The antigen is not known. Preparation of TCR beta libraries was done by quantitative 5'-RACE with molecular barcodes. TCRdb re-analysed the 5' RACE reads in MiXCR, keeping a single row per CDR3 protein. The sample has about 700,000 distinct CDR3 sequences; 15% to 20% are singletons. This CDR3 spans 19 amino acids. With V trimmed by 0 bases and J by 5 bases, 15 bases remained unmatched. The germline gives CDR1 DFQATT, CDR2 SNEGSKA (reference sequence). This sample stems from a study of CD8 T cells in ankylosing spondylitis. Study-level results: Apparently characteristic of ankylosing spondylitis blood was a TCR beta motif (eight highly homologous variants). Significantly higher representation of disease-linked clones was reported for matched ankylosing spondylitis synovial fluid. In the blood and synovial fluid of reactive arthritis, some motif variants had been previously reported. Disease-linked clones bore a CD8+ phenotype, appearing relatively rarely in peripheral blood.

Source material: blood, either unsorted or a sorted T cell fraction (not recorded which). The rearrangement links TRBV20-1 to TRBJ2-3; 12 bases fit TRBD2. This receptor was taken from a male donor with ankylosing spondylitis. The CDR3 sequence: CSARDWASGGALAVDTQYF. As DNA, the CDR3 is TGCAGTGCTAGAGACTGGGCTAGCGGGGGGGCCTTGGCCGTAGATACGCAGTATTTT.